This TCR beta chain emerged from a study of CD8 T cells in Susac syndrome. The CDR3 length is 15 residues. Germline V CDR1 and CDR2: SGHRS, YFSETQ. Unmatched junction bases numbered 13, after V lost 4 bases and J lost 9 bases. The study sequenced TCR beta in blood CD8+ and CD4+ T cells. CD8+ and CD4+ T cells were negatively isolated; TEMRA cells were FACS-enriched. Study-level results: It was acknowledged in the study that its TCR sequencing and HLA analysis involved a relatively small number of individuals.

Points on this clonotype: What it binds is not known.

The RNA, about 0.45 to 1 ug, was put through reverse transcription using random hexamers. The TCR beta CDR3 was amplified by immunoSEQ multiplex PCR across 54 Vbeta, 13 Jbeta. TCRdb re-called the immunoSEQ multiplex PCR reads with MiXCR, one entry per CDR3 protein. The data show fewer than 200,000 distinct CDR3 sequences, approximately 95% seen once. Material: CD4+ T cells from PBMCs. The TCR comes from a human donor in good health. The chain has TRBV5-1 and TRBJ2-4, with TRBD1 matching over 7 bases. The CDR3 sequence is CASSTYGQAWRIQYF. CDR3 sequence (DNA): TGCGCCAGCAGCACCTATGGACAGGCCTGGCGCATTCAGTACTTC.